The 3 T cell receptor beta chains below come from one sample, sequenced in a study of T cells after yellow fever vaccination. TCRdb reprocessed the 5' RACE reads with MiXCR, giving one entry per CDR3 protein. The table lists more than 450,000 distinct CDR3 sequences, roughly 22% of them singletons, with about a sixth in the top ten. Here the sequenced sample was PBMCs, taken less than 25 days after the first yellow fever vaccination. These receptors all stem from a man aged 18 to 30 who received the YFV17D yellow fever vaccine.

This chain links TRBV12-3 or TRBV12-4 with TRBJ1-5, with a tentative D call TRBD1 (5 bases). The CDR3 contains 15 residues. V was shortened by 5 bases and J by 2 bases, with 13 bases between the two germline ends. The CDR3 region has the DNA TGTGCCAGCAGTCAAAGGGGTCGGGGCAATCAGCCCCAGCATTTT. Its translation is CASSQRGRGNQPQHF.

The chain links TRBV7-9 to TRBJ1-1, with D hard to call. Trimming pared 5 bases from V and 0 bases from J, leaving 16 bases between. Germline V gives CDR1 SEHNR, CDR2 FQNEAQ (reference sequence). CDR3 length: 16 amino acids. In DNA, the CDR3 is TGTGCCAGCAGCCTCCCCCGGACGGGGATGAACACTGAAGCTTTCTTT. Encoded protein: CASSLPRTGMNTEAFF.

This clonotype was picked up a small number of times. The V gene is TRBV20-1, the J gene TRBJ1-3; no firm D call. CDR1 DFQATT and CDR2 SNEGSKA come from the germline V gene (reference sequence). V dropped 5 bases and J dropped 1 base, with 12 bases sitting between them. CDR3 length: 14 amino acids. The CDR3 loop reads CSAVDAKSGNTIYF. DNA of the CDR3: TGCAGTGCTGTGGACGCTAAGTCTGGAAACACCATATATTTT.